The 30 T cell receptor beta chains below come from one sample, sequenced in a study of technical replicates of blood from a handful of donors. The table came from immunoSEQ multiplex PCR; TCRdb's copy has only in-frame clones and leaves some out. The sample has roughly 76,000 clones, roughly 94% seen once; the top ten hold roughly 0.4%. What was sequenced was T cells isolated from PBMCs. These receptors were collected from a human donor in good health.

The chain carries TRBV10-3 and TRBJ2-1, with 10 nucleotides matching TRBD2. V was clipped by 7 bases and J by 8 bases; unmatched bases: 8. The CDR3 loop spans 14 amino acids. The germline gives CDR1 ENHRY, CDR2 SYGVKD. The CDR3 region is CAITQREGPDEQFF. For the CDR3, the DNA is TGTGCCATCACCCAGCGGGAGGGCCCAGATGAGCAGTTCTTC.

V usage is TRBV5-3 and J usage is TRBJ1-1; D is possibly TRBD1 (5 bases). TRBV5-3 is flagged as an ORF with uncertain function. The CDR3 has 14 amino acids. Trimming removed 0 bases at V and 0 bases at J, with 6 bases between. The CDR3, as DNA: TGTGCCAGAAGCTTGGACAGGATGAACACTGAAGCTTTCTTT. Amino acids: CARSLDRMNTEAFF.

The V call is TRBV27, the J call TRBJ2-7; 8 bases are shared with TRBD2. CDR3 size: 14 residues. The V gene's germline CDR1 is MNHEY and CDR2 SMNVEV (reference sequence). The J segment lost 2 bases and the V segment lost 8 bases, leaving 8 bases of the junction unmatched. CDR3 in amino acids: CASGEVSGTYEQYF. The DNA of the CDR3 is TGTGCCAGCGGGGAGGTTAGCGGGACCTACGAGCAGTACTTC.

The chain uses TRBV19 and TRBJ2-3, with TRBD1 matching over 7 bases. Trimming at V came to 4 bases and at J to 4 bases, leaving 8 bases not matched to a gene. The V gene's germline CDR1 is LNHDA and CDR2 SQIVND (reference sequence). The length of the CDR3 is 15 residues. The CDR3 bases are TGTGCCAGTAGTACCCCGACAGGGTTTGCAGATACGCAGTATTTT. Its translation: CASSTPTGFADTQYF.

This clone was counted a single time. The chain carries TRBV19 and TRBJ2-7; 12 nucleotides match TRBD2. This CDR3 is 15 amino acids long. The germline V gene encodes CDR1 LNHDA and CDR2 SQIVND (reference sequence). Trimming took 5 bases from V and 7 from J; bases not matched to a gene: 9. In DNA, the CDR3 is TGTGCCAGTAGTTTACGACTAGCGGGAGTGTTGGAGCAGTACTTC. It encodes CASSLRLAGVLEQYF.

The V call is TRBV9, the J call TRBJ2-3; perhaps TRBD1 as D (5 bases). The germline gives CDR1 SGDLS, CDR2 YYNGEE. The V end was cut by 2 bases, the J end by 5 bases, with 12 bases between. The CDR3 runs to 14 residues. CDR3 DNA sequence: TGTGCCAGCAGCGTGGAGACAGAAAGAGATACGCAGTATTTT. As protein: CASSVETERDTQYF.

The chain combines TRBV19 with TRBJ1-5, with 10 bases that match TRBD1. With 7 bases clipped from V and 4 bases from J, the junction kept 7 bases outside the gene matches. The length of the CDR3 is 15 residues. Germline loops: CDR1 LNHDA, CDR2 SQIVND (reference sequence). The DNA for the CDR3 is TGTGCCAGTATCTCCGGGACAGGGGTTAATCAGCCCCAGCATTTT. Translated, it gives CASISGTGVNQPQHF.

The chain has TRBV6-5 and TRBJ2-7, with a weak D call TRBD2 (5 bases). Germline CDR1 is MNHEY and CDR2 is SVGAGI. CDR3 length equals 14 residues. V was cut by 8 bases and J by 2 bases, with 16 bases left in between. CDR3: CASWAGGSTYEQYF. CDR3 in DNA: TGTGCCAGCTGGGCCGGAGGCAGCACCTACGAGCAGTACTTC.

The chain has TRBV30 and TRBJ1-1; possibly TRBD1 for D (5 bases). The CDR3 spans 12 residues. V lost 7 bases and J 0 bases, leaving 9 bases between the germline ends. Germline V gene sequence: CDR1 GTSNPN, CDR2 SVGIG (reference sequence). The CDR3 loop reads CASQVVNTEAFF. The DNA for the CDR3 is TGTGCCTCACAGGTGGTGAACACTGAAGCTTTCTTT. The whole variable domain, filled in from reference TRBV30 and TRBJ1-1, reads SQTIHQWPATLVQPVGSPLSLECTVEGTSNPNLYWYRQAAGRGLQLLFYSVGIGQISSEVPQNLSASRPQDRQFILSSKKLLLSDSGFYLCASQVVNTEAFFGQGTRLTVV.

V is TRBV14 and J is TRBJ1-2, with 9 bases identical to TRBD1. The germline CDR1 and CDR2 sequences are SGHDN and FVKESK. The trim removed 1 base at V and 3 bases at J, leaving 15 bases unmatched. There are 19 residues in the CDR3. This chain's CDR3 is CASSQGPAGQGTGYYGYTF. CDR3 bases: TGTGCCAGCAGCCAAGGGCCAGCAGGCCAAGGGACAGGGTACTATGGCTACACCTTC.

The chain joins TRBV7-3 to TRBJ2-1; TRBD1 is a possible D gene (5 bases). The CDR3 has 12 residues. Germline CDR1 SGHTA, CDR2 FQGTGA. Trimming left V 5 bases short and J 6 bases short, with 8 bases between. CDR3 region: CASSPGFNEQFF. CDR3 DNA: TGTGCCAGCAGCCCAGGGTTCAATGAGCAGTTCTTC.

The chain couples TRBV7-8 to TRBJ2-1; D gene uncertain. The CDR3 is 15 amino acids. Germline lookup yields CDR1 SGHVS and CDR2 FQNEAQ. Trimming removed 3 bases at V and 0 bases at J, with 9 bases between. Here the CDR3 reads CASSFSRISYNEQFF. CDR3 nucleotides: TGTGCCAGCAGCTTTTCCCGTATCTCCTACAATGAGCAGTTCTTC.

This chain joins TRBV7-2 and TRBJ2-3; D possibly corresponds to TRBD1 (6 bases). Germline V gene lookup returns CDR1 SGHTA and CDR2 FQGNSA. V was pared by 2 bases and J by 0 bases, with 12 bases between. The CDR3 sequence is 16 residues long. CDR3 DNA: TGTGCCAGCAGCTTAAAGGGGGTACCTAGCACAGATACGCAGTATTTT. Translated, it gives CASSLKGVPSTDTQYF.

The chain uses TRBV6-5 and TRBJ2-1, with 9 nucleotides matching TRBD2. The J segment lost 9 bases and the V segment lost 0 bases, leaving 6 bases of the junction unmatched. Germline loops: CDR1 MNHEY, CDR2 SVGAGI. The CDR3 runs 15 residues. The CDR3 region is CASSYSLAGVIEQFF. CDR3 in DNA: TGTGCCAGCAGTTACTCCTTAGCGGGAGTGATTGAGCAGTTCTTC.

The rearrangement uses TRBV15 and TRBJ1-2; 8 bases line up with TRBD1. CDR3 length: 14 amino acids. Germline loops: CDR1 LNHNV, CDR2 YYDKDF (reference sequence). J was trimmed by 4 bases and V by 0 bases; bases with no gene match: 1. The CDR3 reads CATSRDTGGYGYTF. The DNA of the CDR3 is TGTGCCACCAGCAGAGATACAGGGGGCTATGGCTACACCTTC.

J is TRBJ2-3 and V is TRBV5-1, with D maybe TRBD1 (5 bases). The ends were cut back, 1 base at V and 3 bases at J, with 9 bases in the middle. Germline V gene lookup returns CDR1 SGHRS and CDR2 YFSETQ. The CDR3 length is 14 residues. The CDR3 spells CASSLQGRTDTQYF. The CDR3 coding sequence is TGCGCCAGCAGCTTGCAGGGAAGGACAGATACGCAGTATTTT.

This rearrangement joins TRBV15 to TRBJ2-3; D is unresolved. CDR3 length: 13 amino acids. Trimming left V 8 bases short and J 4 bases short, with 13 bases between. Germline lookup yields CDR1 LNHNV and CDR2 YYDKDF (reference sequence). The chain's CDR3 is CATRWSSSDTQYF. DNA for the CDR3: TGTGCCACCCGTTGGAGTTCTTCAGATACGCAGTATTTT.

This chain uses TRBV9 with TRBJ2-1; TRBD2 might be the D (7 bases). Trimming left V 4 bases short and J 9 bases short, with 11 bases between. The germline V gene encodes CDR1 SGDLS and CDR2 YYNGEE. This CDR3 contains 12 residues. CDR3 DNA sequence: TGTGCCAGCAGCATGGGGGGGCGTGAGCAGTTCTTC. Translated: CASSMGGREQFF.

V gene TRBV29-1 combines with J gene TRBJ2-1; a weak D match, TRBD1 (6 bases). The length of the CDR3 is 10 residues. From germline, CDR1 is SQVTM and CDR2 ANQGSEA. Deletions cut 6 bases from V and 9 bases from J, with 9 bases between. The CDR3 DNA reads TGCAGCGTCACAGGGTCTGAGCAGTTCTTC. It codes for CSVTGSEQFF.

This chain links TRBV5-8 with TRBJ2-1; D ambiguous. Trimming removed 0 bases at V and 0 bases at J, with 7 bases between. The germline CDR1 and CDR2 sequences are SGHTS and YDEGEE. The CDR3 is made up of 15 amino acids. Here the CDR3 reads CASSLGLSSYNEQFF. The CDR3 DNA reads TGTGCCAGCAGCTTGGGACTGAGCTCCTACAATGAGCAGTTCTTC.

This clone was picked up one time. V is TRBV30 and J is TRBJ2-1, with TRBD2 identical over 7 bases. In germline, CDR1 is GTSNPN, CDR2 SVGIG (reference sequence). J was trimmed by 9 bases and V by 3 bases; bases with no gene match: 17. This CDR3 is 16 amino acids long. Here the CDR3 reads CAWRWGEAGGRGEQFF. As DNA, the CDR3 is TGTGCCTGGAGATGGGGAGAGGCGGGCGGGAGAGGTGAGCAGTTCTTC.

The chain uses TRBV28 and TRBJ1-1, with 9 positions matching TRBD1. This CDR3 has 18 residues. The germline V gene has CDR1 MDHEN and CDR2 SYDVKM. V was pared by 6 bases and J by 0 bases, with 14 bases of the junction left unmatched. The CDR3 bases are TGTGCCAGCAGACGTTCCGGGACAGGGTATTTTGTGAACACTGAAGCTTTCTTT. Its translation: CASRRSGTGYFVNTEAFF.

V and J are TRBV28 and TRBJ1-4, with D hard to call. V shed 3 bases and J shed 8 bases, with 7 bases lying between them. Germline V CDR1 and CDR2: MDHEN, SYDVKM. The CDR3 has 12 residues. CDR3 loop: CASSLVREKLFF. The CDR3, as DNA: TGTGCCAGCAGTTTGGTACGGGAAAAACTGTTTTTT.

The rearrangement joins TRBV29-1 to TRBJ1-1, with unresolved D. V dropped 7 bases and J dropped 6 bases, with 12 bases sitting between them. The CDR3 runs to 11 residues. The V gene's germline CDR1 is SQVTM and CDR2 ANQGSEA. CDR3 DNA sequence: TGCAGCGCCACTGTCCAGGCTGAAGCTTTCTTT. This sequence encodes CSATVQAEAFF.

V usage is TRBV6-4 and J usage is TRBJ2-2; TRBD2 matches at 13 bases. The trim removed 5 bases at V and 3 bases at J, leaving 6 bases unmatched. The CDR3 has 17 amino acids. Germline V gives CDR1 MRHNA, CDR2 SNTAGT. CDR3 sequence reads: CASSPGLAGRDTGELFF. CDR3 in DNA: TGTGCCAGCAGTCCGGGACTAGCGGGAAGGGACACCGGGGAGCTGTTTTTT.

V gene TRBV28 combines with J gene TRBJ2-7; the D is unclear. V lost 5 bases and J 4 bases, leaving 12 bases between the germline ends. Germline V gives CDR1 MDHEN, CDR2 SYDVKM. The CDR3 has 13 residues. The DNA for the CDR3 is TGTGCCAGCAGTAATCCCCGGGTATACGAGCAGTACTTC. As protein: CASSNPRVYEQYF.

The V gene is TRBV4-1, the J gene TRBJ2-7, with TRBD1 as a possible D gene (5 bases). The germline gives CDR1 MGHRA, CDR2 YSYEKL. Deletions cut 1 base from V and 7 bases from J, with 14 bases between. The length of the CDR3 is 14 residues. The CDR3 coding sequence is TGCGCCAGCAGCCAAGGCCCAGGGTTCGATGAGCAGTACTTC. It specifies CASSQGPGFDEQYF.

This rearrangement joins TRBV5-8 to TRBJ2-7; perhaps TRBD1 as D (5 bases). V was pared by 8 bases and J by 5 bases, with 20 bases between. CDR1 SGHTS and CDR2 YDEGEE come from the germline V gene. The CDR3 loop spans 14 amino acids. CDR3 amino acids: CASYARAGPHEQYF. The CDR3 DNA reads TGTGCCAGTTATGCTAGGGCAGGGCCCCACGAGCAGTACTTC.

This chain connects TRBV6-5 to TRBJ2-1; 7 nucleotides align to TRBD2. Germline assignment: CDR1 MNHEY and CDR2 SVGAGI. The CDR3 is 13 amino acids. With 6 bases clipped from V and 9 bases from J, the junction kept 8 bases outside the gene matches. Written as DNA, the CDR3 is TGTGCCAGCAGCCGGGGACTATTCGGTGAGCAGTTCTTC. Translation gives CASSRGLFGEQFF.

This chain links TRBV7-8 with TRBJ2-3; possible D gene TRBD2, 5 bases. Trimming pared 3 bases from V and 0 bases from J, leaving 7 bases between. CDR1 is SGHVS, CDR2 FQNEAQ, per germline. This CDR3 is 14 amino acids long. In DNA form, the CDR3 reads TGTGCCAGCAGCTTCGGAGGTAGCACAGATACGCAGTATTTT. This sequence encodes CASSFGGSTDTQYF.